This TCR beta chain appears in the sequencing data of a study of blood T cell repertoires in COVID-19. Turning to the study itself: COVID-19 samples, acute and convalescent, were from the United States, Italy and Spain. PBMCs, B-cell-depleted T cells, or T cells provided the cDNA or gDNA that made up the material.

Per the original data handling: Amplified reference gene primers provided the basis for estimating nucleated cell counts. Sequencing used immunoSEQ multiplex PCR; TCRdb keeps in-frame clones, though not all of them. Clone size and the V and J calls come from that table; the DNA yielded D and trimming. The sample has about 100,000 clones; 88% are singletons. CDR3 length: 13 residues. The V gene lost 3 bases and the J gene lost 2 bases, with 8 bases spanning the gap. This receptor was identified in a human donor in a cohort sampled during active COVID-19. The V call is TRBV12-3 or TRBV12-4, the J call TRBJ2-7; the D gene is possibly TRBD1 (5 bases). The sequenced sample consisted of peripheral blood. The CDR3 coding sequence is TGTGCCAGCAGTTTCCAGGGCCCCTACGAGCAGTACTTC. Its protein is CASSFQGPYEQYF.